This TCR beta chain came from a study of OX40 agonist ivuxolimab in advanced cancers. Study overall: Patients undergoing dose escalation presented with hepatocellular carcinoma, melanoma, renal cell or head and neck cancer.

Study-level results: Among patients with partial responses at 0.1-3.0 mg/kg, clonal expansion was among the lowest. CD4+ and CD8+ blood T cells expanded clonally by week 6 at 0.1 to 3.0 mg/kg.

Data came from immunoSEQ multiplex PCR; TCRdb stores just in-frame clones and leaves some out. Of around 53,000 clones in the sample, roughly 73% are singletons; the top ten hold around 2.3%. Concerning this clone itself: No antigen is known for it.

Deletions cut 5 bases from V and 0 bases from J, with 15 bases between. Germline-derived CDR1 and CDR2 are SEHNR and FQNEAQ (reference sequence). This CDR3 spans 16 amino acids. The sample was CD4+ or CD8+ T cells sorted from blood, taken in a trial of the OX40 agonist ivuxolimab. The chain links TRBV7-9 to TRBJ2-3, with D unclear. This receptor was identified in an adult with an advanced solid tumor such as melanoma, head and neck, liver or kidney cancer. The CDR3 DNA reads TGTGCCAGCAGCCCCCGGGCCATGAGTAGCACAGATACGCAGTATTTT. Translated: CASSPRAMSSTDTQYF.